Below are 5 T cell receptor beta chains sequenced from a single sample in a study of T cell clones after liver transplantation. Generated by immunoSEQ multiplex PCR, the TCRdb table keeps only in-frame clones and is missing some. The sample lists roughly 80,000 clones, roughly 85% occurring once. Sequences were derived from CD4+ T cells from blood, sampled approximately 3.5 years after liver transplant. The receptors come from a human patient who received a liver transplant. The graft donor may be the source of some T cells.

The gene calls are TRBV2 and TRBJ2-5; 13 positions match TRBD2. CDR3 length equals 17 residues. With 6 bases clipped from V and 10 bases from J, the junction kept 17 bases outside the gene matches. Germline V CDR1 and CDR2: SNHLY, FYNNEI. The CDR3 sequence: CASSGTPGLAGVGIQYF. The CDR3 DNA reads TGTGCCAGCAGCGGAACCCCAGGACTAGCGGGAGTGGGTATCCAGTACTTC.

The rearrangement uses TRBV6-5 and TRBJ1-2; D possibly corresponds to TRBD1 (6 bases). From germline, CDR1 is MNHEY and CDR2 SVGAGI. The CDR3 runs to 14 residues. Trimming removed 4 bases at V and 10 bases at J, with 19 bases between. CDR3 nucleotides: TGTGCCAGCAGTTGGGACCAGTCGATGGGGGCCTACACCTTC. The encoded protein is CASSWDQSMGAYTF.

The chain joins TRBV28 to TRBJ1-4; D possibly corresponds to TRBD1 (5 bases). Germline loops: CDR1 MDHEN, CDR2 SYDVKM. This CDR3 is 14 amino acids long. Deletions cut 4 bases from V and 12 bases from J, with 18 bases between. CDR3 in DNA: TGTGCCAGCAGTTCCAGGGCTCGATTCGTCCAACTGTTTTTT. Translating gives CASSSRARFVQLFF.

A single count supports this clone. This sequence joins TRBV9 and TRBJ2-1, with D possibly TRBD2 on 6 matching bases. The CDR3 totals 15 residues. Germline V gene sequence: CDR1 SGDLS, CDR2 YYNGEE. V lost 0 bases and J lost 2, with 9 bases in between. CDR3 coding DNA: TGTGCCAGCAGCGTAGACGGGAGCCCCTACAATGAGCAGTTCTTC. This gives the protein CASSVDGSPYNEQFF.

This clone was seen only a few times. The rearrangement joins TRBV28 to TRBJ2-3; the match to TRBD1 covers 9 bases. The CDR3 loop spans 15 amino acids. Germline loops: CDR1 MDHEN, CDR2 SYDVKM. Trimming removed 5 bases from V and 6 bases from J; junction bases left unmatched: 9. The CDR3 sequence: CASSQQTGGGDTQYF. The CDR3 DNA sequence: TGTGCCAGCAGTCAACAGACAGGGGGAGGGGATACGCAGTATTTT.